Below are 10 T cell receptor beta chains sequenced from a single sample in a study of cytomegalovirus exposure and HLA in healthy donors. PCR used 60 Vbeta primers and 13 Jbeta primers. Clones were read by immunoSEQ multiplex PCR, and TCRdb kept only the in-frame ones, dropping some. The sample lists under 200,000 clones, approximately 80% seen once, with 5% to 7.5% in the top ten. The sample taken for sequencing was PBMCs. These receptors were obtained from a man in his forties or fifties in good health and CMV-seropositive.

The rearrangement links TRBV6-1 to TRBJ1-4, with D possibly matching TRBD1 (5 bases). Germline V gene lookup returns CDR1 MNHNS and CDR2 SASEGT. The CDR3 contains 16 residues. V lost 0 bases to trimming and J lost 2 bases, with 10 bases between them. Here the CDR3 reads CASSEARGLTNEKLFF. CDR3 nucleotides: TGTGCCAGCAGTGAAGCCCGGGGGTTGACTAATGAAAAACTGTTTTTT.

This chain's CDR3 is CASSIPLVRDTTEAFF. The DNA for the CDR3 is TGTGCCAGTAGTATCCCGTTGGTCAGGGATACCACTGAAGCTTTCTTT. The chain employs TRBV19 and TRBJ1-1, with a weak D call TRBD1 (5 bases). The germline V and J ends were trimmed by 3 bases and 4 bases, with 18 bases remaining between them. The CDR3 contains 16 residues. Germline lookup yields CDR1 LNHDA and CDR2 SQIVND (reference sequence).

This chain uses TRBV6-5 with TRBJ2-7; 10 bases fit TRBD1. CDR1 is MNHEY and CDR2 is SVGAGI in the germline V gene. V lost 4 bases, J lost 2 bases, and 5 bases stayed unmatched. The CDR3 contains 15 residues. The CDR3, as DNA: TGTGCCAGCAGTTCCTTAGGGACAGGGGCCTACGAGCAGTACTTC. Its translation: CASSSLGTGAYEQYF.

The rearrangement uses TRBV4-1 and TRBJ2-3, with TRBD1 matching 10 bases. The V gene's germline CDR1 is MGHRA and CDR2 YSYEKL. V dropped 0 bases and J dropped 4; count of bases not matched to a gene: 1. The length of the CDR3 is 15 residues. The CDR3 sequence is CASSQDGQGADTQYF. DNA for the CDR3: TGCGCCAGCAGCCAAGATGGACAGGGGGCAGATACGCAGTATTTT.

The chain carries TRBV5-4 and TRBJ2-1, with TRBD2 matching 8 bases. Looked up from germline, CDR1 is SGHNT and CDR2 is YYREEE (reference sequence). This CDR3 spans 15 amino acids. The V gene end was trimmed by 2 bases and the J gene end by 8 bases; junction bases not matched to a gene: 9. The CDR3 nucleotides are TGTGCCAGCAGCTTAAGCCTCCTAGCGGGTTATGAGCAGTTCTTC. As protein: CASSLSLLAGYEQFF.

The CDR3 DNA is TGCGCCAGCAGCCTCCTAGCGGGCACAGATACGCAGTATTTT. Translation: CASSLLAGTDTQYF. V and J are TRBV5-1 and TRBJ2-3; 7 bases match TRBD2. With 4 bases clipped from V and 1 base from J, the junction kept 3 bases outside the gene matches. The length of the CDR3 is 14 residues. Germline CDR1 SGHRS, CDR2 YFSETQ.

This rearrangement joins TRBV11-2 to TRBJ2-1; 12 nucleotides line up with TRBD2. Trimming removed 5 bases from V and 7 bases from J; junction bases left unmatched: 15. CDR1 and CDR2 from the germline V gene are SGHAT and FQNNGV. The CDR3 is made up of 18 amino acids. The CDR3 region has the DNA TGTGCCAGCAGCCCCGGACCTAGCGGGAGGGCCCCGAGGAATGAGCAGTTCTTC. It specifies CASSPGPSGRAPRNEQFF.

Note on this clone: Other nucleotide sequences in the sample specify the same CDR3. The rearrangement joins TRBV30 to TRBJ1-1; 8 nucleotides match TRBD1. The V segment lost 1 base and the J segment 4 bases; nucleotides outside the gene matches: 5. The CDR3 is made up of 14 amino acids. Germline V gene data show CDR1 as GTSNPN and CDR2 as SVGIG (reference sequence). CDR3 loop: CAWSGDRGSTEAFF. The CDR3, as DNA: TGTGCCTGGAGTGGAGACAGGGGTAGCACTGAAGCTTTCTTT.

The chain links TRBV11-2 to TRBJ1-6; TRBD1 agrees at 9 bases. Germline values: CDR1 SGHAT, CDR2 FQNNGV. The CDR3 consists of 14 residues. Trimming removed 5 bases from V and 7 bases from J; junction bases left unmatched: 3. CDR3: CASSVGQGNSPLHF. CDR3 DNA sequence: TGTGCCAGCAGCGTCGGACAGGGGAATTCACCCCTCCACTTT.

The chain has TRBV30 and TRBJ1-1, with D unclear. The CDR3 is 12 amino acids. Trimming took 4 bases from V and 4 from J, leaving 10 bases between them. The germline V gene has CDR1 GTSNPN and CDR2 SVGIG (reference sequence). Written as DNA, the CDR3 is TGTGCCTGGAACCCGTTGAGCACTGAAGCTTTCTTT. Its translation is CAWNPLSTEAFF.